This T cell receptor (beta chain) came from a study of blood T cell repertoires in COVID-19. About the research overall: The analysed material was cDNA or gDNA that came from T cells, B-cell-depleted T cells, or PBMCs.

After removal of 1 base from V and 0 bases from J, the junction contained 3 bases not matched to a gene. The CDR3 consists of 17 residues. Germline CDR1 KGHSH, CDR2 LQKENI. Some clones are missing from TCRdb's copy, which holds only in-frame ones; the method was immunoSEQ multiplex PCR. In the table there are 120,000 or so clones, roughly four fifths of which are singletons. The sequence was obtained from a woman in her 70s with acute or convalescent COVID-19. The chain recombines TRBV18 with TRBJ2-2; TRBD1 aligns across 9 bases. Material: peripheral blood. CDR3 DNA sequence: TGTGCCAGCTCACCACGTGGGACAGGGCCGAACACCGGGGAGCTGTTTTTT. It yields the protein CASSPRGTGPNTGELFF.